This T cell receptor (beta chain) was profiled in a study of T cells expressing NK-cell markers. The CDR3 extends over 13 amino acids. Per the germline V gene, CDR1 is SGHVS and CDR2 is FNYEAQ. Reprocessing the 5' RACE reads, TCRdb reports a single entry for every CDR3 protein and omits DNA. The table for this sample gives around 380,000 distinct CDR3 sequences. A note on this clonotype: Antigen: not known.

General observations from the study: One observes that, in several donors, these clonotypes were also the leading ones within the CD3+CD56-NKG2C+ fraction.

Source material: blood T cells: a sorted CD56 or NKG2C T cell subset, CD4+ or CD8+ T cells, or bulk PBMC T cells (not recorded which). The receptor was derived from a woman aged 45-65 years in good health. The chain recombines TRBV7-6 with TRBJ1-3. CDR3 amino acids: CASSLAGSNTIYF.